This T cell receptor beta chain was observed in a study of blood T cell repertoires in COVID-19. Study context: Spain, Italy and the United States supplied samples that represented acute and convalescent COVID-19. PBMCs, B-cell-depleted T cells, or T cells provided the cDNA or gDNA that made up the material.

This CDR3 region has 15 residues. Germline lookup yields CDR1 SGHVS and CDR2 FQNEAQ. Comment on this clone: An end of the junction differs from the germline gene, which may be a read error.

How the authors handled the data: Reference gene primer amplification gave nucleated cell count estimates. Data came from immunoSEQ multiplex PCR; TCRdb stores just in-frame clones and leaves some out. The D gene and trimming were derived from the DNA, and the V and J assignments and clone size from that table. The sample gives approximately 94,000 clones, just under 80% of which show up once; about 12% is in the top ten. The sequencing sample was made of peripheral blood. The chain carries TRBV7-8 and TRBJ2-1, with D perhaps TRBD1 (5 bases). This TCR was sampled from a woman in her seventies with acute or convalescent COVID-19. The CDR3 region has the DNA TGTGCCAGCAGCTTAGCGGGGCTCTCCTACGATGAGCAGTTCTTC. It specifies CASSLAGLSYDEQFF.